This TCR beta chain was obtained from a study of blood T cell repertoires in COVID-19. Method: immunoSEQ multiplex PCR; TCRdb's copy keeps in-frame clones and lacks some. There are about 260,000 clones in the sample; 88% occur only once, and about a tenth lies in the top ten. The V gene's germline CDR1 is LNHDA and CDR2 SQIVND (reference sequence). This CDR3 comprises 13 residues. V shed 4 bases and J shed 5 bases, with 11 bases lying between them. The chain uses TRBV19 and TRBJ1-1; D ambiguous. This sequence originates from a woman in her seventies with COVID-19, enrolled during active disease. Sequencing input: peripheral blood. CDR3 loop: CASSTERWTEAFF. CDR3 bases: TGTGCCAGTAGTACAGAGAGGTGGACTGAAGCTTTCTTT.